This T cell receptor (beta chain) was documented in a study of CD8 T cells in ankylosing spondylitis. CDR1 ENHRY and CDR2 SYGVKD come from the germline V gene. The V end was cut by 0 bases, the J end by 5 bases, with 8 bases between. The CDR3 is made up of 14 amino acids. TCRdb itself ran the 5' RACE reads through MiXCR, one entry per CDR3 protein. Of about 130,000 distinct CDR3 sequences listed, roughly 13% are singletons. Study results and caveats: A motif in TCR beta, a set of under ten highly homologous variants, appeared characteristic of ankylosing spondylitis blood. Disease-associated clones were reportedly significantly overrepresented in matched ankylosing spondylitis synovial fluid.

This clonotype was seen at least ten times. Its specificity is not known. Specimen: blood, either unsorted or a sorted T cell fraction (not recorded which). The TCR originated in a female donor with ankylosing spondylitis or in good health (not recorded which). This chain connects TRBV10-3 to TRBJ2-1, with TRBD1 as a possible D gene (6 bases). The CDR3 region is CAISESTGHNEQFF. In DNA, the CDR3 is TGTGCCATCAGTGAGTCGACAGGACACAATGAGCAGTTCTTC.